A selection of T cell receptor beta chains follows, all from one sample in a study of cytomegalovirus exposure and HLA in healthy donors. TCRdb's table, derived via immunoSEQ multiplex PCR, lists solely in-frame clones and lacks some. The sample includes roughly 100,000 clones, 83% of them seen just once. Sequencing was done on a sample of PBMCs. Receptors originate from a man in his late teens or twenties in good health and CMV-seronegative. CDR3s include the opening cysteine and the closing phenylalanine or tryptophan. A D gene is named only where the DNA matches it firmly. Part of the rows lack a size; the others show once, few, many or a class for expanded clones.

>TRBD2|TRBV4-1|TRBJ2-5|NA
CASSQKTSGRVETQYF
TGCGCCAGCAGCCAAAAGACTAGCGGGAGGGTGGAGACCCAGTACTTC
>NA|TRBV28|TRBJ1-1|few
CASSLREEVAFF
TGTGCCAGCAGCCTCAGGGAAGAGGTAGCTTTCTTT
>NA|TRBV7-2|TRBJ2-3|NA
CASRTPSTDTQYF
TGTGCCAGCCGGACTCCTAGCACAGATACGCAGTATTTT
>NA|TRBV28|TRBJ1-1|NA
CASTAPPGVWDTEAFF
TGTGCCAGCACCGCTCCCCCGGGTGTCTGGGACACTGAAGCTTTCTTT
>TRBD2|TRBV25-1|TRBJ2-3|NA
CASSDAAGGHPTDTQYF
TGTGCCAGCAGTGACGCGGCGGGAGGGCATCCCACAGATACGCAGTATTTT
>TRBD2|TRBV19|TRBJ2-5|NA
CASSIAGGRGQETQYF
TGTGCCAGTAGTATAGCGGGAGGTAGGGGCCAAGAGACCCAGTACTTC
>TRBD1|TRBV4-3|TRBJ2-7|NA
CASSQDRGYEQYF
TGCGCCAGCAGCCAGGACAGGGGCTACGAGCAGTACTTC
>TRBD2|TRBV29-1|TRBJ2-1|NA
CSVVSGIAGGHLIYNEQFF
TGCAGCGTTGTGTCCGGGATTGCGGGAGGGCACCTCATCTACAATGAGCAGTTCTTC
>TRBD2|TRBV5-4|TRBJ2-2|once
CASSRGLARANTGELFF
TGTGCCAGCAGCCGGGGACTAGCGCGAGCGAACACCGGGGAGCTGTTTTTT
>NA|TRBV5-6|TRBJ2-7|NA
CASSSPAGQFSYEQYF
TGTGCCAGCAGCTCTCCGGCGGGACAGTTCTCCTACGAGCAGTACTTC
>TRBD1|TRBV5-6|TRBJ2-6|NA
CASSSRDRGISGANVLTF
TGTGCCAGCAGCTCCCGGGACAGGGGCATCTCTGGGGCCAACGTCCTGACTTTC
>TRBD1|TRBV4-3|TRBJ1-1|NA
CASSSGTGGPGTEAFF
TGCGCCAGCAGCTCCGGGACAGGTGGACCGGGCACTGAAGCTTTCTTT
>TRBD1|TRBV7-9|TRBJ1-2|NA
CASSSRDRGHGDYGYTF
TGTGCCAGCAGCTCCAGGGACAGGGGGCATGGGGACTATGGCTACACCTTC
>TRBD1|TRBV6-5|TRBJ2-1|NA
CATSWTGTNEQFF
TGTGCCACCTCGTGGACAGGCACCAATGAGCAGTTCTTC
>TRBD1|TRBV9|TRBJ2-1|NA
CASSPSQGERGEQFF
TGTGCCAGCAGCCCCAGCCAGGGGGAGAGAGGTGAGCAGTTCTTC
>NA|TRBV7-8|TRBJ2-7|NA
CASKLLGGPDYEQYF
TGTGCCAGCAAACTCCTCGGAGGGCCAGACTACGAGCAGTACTTC
>TRBD1|TRBV5-1|TRBJ1-5|NA
CASSLGAGGVSQPQHF
TGCGCCAGCAGCTTGGGCGCAGGGGGTGTCAGTCAGCCCCAGCATTTT
>TRBD2|TRBV12-5|TRBJ2-2|NA
CASGPGTSGRMGTGELFF
TGTGCTAGTGGCCCCGGGACTAGCGGGAGGATGGGCACCGGGGAGCTGTTTTTT
>TRBD1|TRBV6-5|TRBJ1-2|few
CASSYRPGGGYGYTF
TGTGCCAGCAGTTACAGGCCAGGGGGCGGCTATGGCTACACCTTC
>TRBD2|TRBV5-1|TRBJ2-7|NA
CASSLAGLAYDEQYF
TGCGCCAGCAGCTTGGCGGGACTAGCGTACGACGAGCAGTACTTC
>NA|TRBV6-6|TRBJ2-6|NA
CASSSSGFSGANVLTF
TGTGCCAGCAGCTCTTCGGGGTTCTCTGGGGCCAACGTCCTGACTTTC
>NA|TRBV27|TRBJ1-5|NA
CASSEYRQRNQPQHF
TGTGCCAGCAGTGAATACCGACAGAGGAATCAGCCCCAGCATTTT